A selection of T cell receptor beta chains follows, all from one sample in a study of T cells after yellow fever vaccination. TCRdb processed the 5' RACE reads anew with MiXCR; each CDR3 protein has one entry. The profile covers hundreds of thousands of distinct CDR3 sequences, with less than 9.5% appearing a single time and under 20% taken by the ten largest. The material sequenced was PBMCs, taken approximately 47 days after the first yellow fever vaccination. These receptors came from a man aged 18 to 30 who received the YFV17D yellow fever vaccine. Both conserved end residues are part of each CDR3.

CDR3: CASLDTGGSYEQYF
V: TRBV7-9
J: TRBJ2-7

CDR3: CASSLGPNEQYF
V: TRBV5-6
J: TRBJ2-7

CDR3: CASSLGVGTVREKLFF
V: TRBV5-1
J: TRBJ1-4

CDR3: CASSLQEVYGYTF
V: TRBV5-1
J: TRBJ1-2

CDR3: CSALKAGGRTDTQYF
V: TRBV20-1
J: TRBJ2-3

CDR3: CASRLLTYNEQFF
V: TRBV5-1
J: TRBJ2-1

CDR3: CASSASRRTQYF
V: TRBV6-5
J: TRBJ2-3

CDR3: CASGPGQGHNIQYF
V: TRBV7-9
J: TRBJ2-4

CDR3: CASSYSTGRGNTIYF
V: TRBV6-5
J: TRBJ1-3

CDR3: CASSLLNRNYGYTF
V: TRBV5-6
J: TRBJ1-2

CDR3: CASSIWAGLEETQYF
V: TRBV19
J: TRBJ2-5

CDR3: CASSPPGANRGGTQYF
V: TRBV18
J: TRBJ2-5

CDR3: CASSLEGSSSYNEQFF
V: TRBV12-3/TRBV12-4
J: TRBJ2-1

CDR3: CSAIGTSGGGFYNEQFF
V: TRBV20-1
J: TRBJ2-1

CDR3: CASSSRGGNNEQFF
V: TRBV27
J: TRBJ2-1

CDR3: CASSLDVQETQYF
V: TRBV5-8
J: TRBJ2-5

CDR3: CASSDLRSGEETQYF
V: TRBV5-4
J: TRBJ2-5

CDR3: CSASNTGQGNEQYF
V: TRBV20-1
J: TRBJ2-7

CDR3: CASSHPGQETQYF
V: TRBV4-2
J: TRBJ2-5

CDR3: CSARDPASGGPLSTDTQYF
V: TRBV20-1
J: TRBJ2-3

CDR3: CSARVYSPRGRMNTEAFF
V: TRBV20-1
J: TRBJ1-1

CDR3: CASSPRGVGDEQYF
V: TRBV4-2
J: TRBJ2-7

CDR3: CSAGRETQYF
V: TRBV20-1
J: TRBJ2-5

CDR3: CASSEAGADTQYF
V: TRBV6-1
J: TRBJ2-3

CDR3: CASSPSPAASTDTQYF
V: TRBV6-1
J: TRBJ2-3

CDR3: CASSLDSASGANVLTF
V: TRBV7-8
J: TRBJ2-6

CDR3: CASSKQPNTEAFF
V: TRBV6-1
J: TRBJ1-1

CDR3: CASSQETGVSHEQYF
V: TRBV4-3
J: TRBJ2-7

CDR3: CASSHVGQSTDTQYF
V: TRBV3-1
J: TRBJ2-3

CDR3: CASSQDRGVASLENTIYF
V: TRBV4-3
J: TRBJ1-3

CDR3: CASSLIPLAGNTDTQYF
V: TRBV7-2
J: TRBJ2-3

CDR3: CASSSRGSGGGGTDTQYF
V: TRBV11-2
J: TRBJ2-3

CDR3: CASSQGPVEQFF
V: TRBV7-4
J: TRBJ2-1

CDR3: CASSREVAYEQYF
V: TRBV4-3
J: TRBJ2-7

CDR3: CASSFTSGQPTGELFF
V: TRBV27
J: TRBJ2-2

CDR3: CASSLVPTSGGGYNEQFF
V: TRBV7-8
J: TRBJ2-1

CDR3: CASSVDRGALHF
V: TRBV7-2
J: TRBJ1-6

CDR3: CASSLGQGFPTNEKLFF
V: TRBV12-3/TRBV12-4
J: TRBJ1-4

CDR3: CASSRDRRVETQYF
V: TRBV6-2/TRBV6-3
J: TRBJ2-5

CDR3: CASSPEDYNSPLHF
V: TRBV4-3
J: TRBJ1-6

CDR3: CASSVSRGSAYGYTF
V: TRBV9
J: TRBJ1-2

CDR3: CACTQGTSGAYEQYF
V: TRBV3-1
J: TRBJ2-7

CDR3: CASSYEDRETQYF
V: TRBV6-6
J: TRBJ2-5

CDR3: CASQSVTEAFF
V: TRBV27
J: TRBJ1-1

CDR3: CASSDLQGTQETQYF
V: TRBV10-2
J: TRBJ2-5

CDR3: CSVAPAQGGSEQFF
V: TRBV29-1
J: TRBJ2-1

CDR3: CAINTGTDADTQYF
V: TRBV10-3
J: TRBJ2-3

CDR3: CASSRLGGEETQYF
V: TRBV3-1
J: TRBJ2-5